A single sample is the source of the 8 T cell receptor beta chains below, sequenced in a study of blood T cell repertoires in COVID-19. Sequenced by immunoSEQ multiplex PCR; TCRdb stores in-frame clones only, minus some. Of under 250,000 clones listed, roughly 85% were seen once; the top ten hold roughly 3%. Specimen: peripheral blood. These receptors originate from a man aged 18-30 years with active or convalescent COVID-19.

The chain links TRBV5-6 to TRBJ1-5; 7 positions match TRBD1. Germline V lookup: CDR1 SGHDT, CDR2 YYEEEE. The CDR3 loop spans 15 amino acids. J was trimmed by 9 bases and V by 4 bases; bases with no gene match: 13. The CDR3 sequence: CASSRFDREVSPQHF. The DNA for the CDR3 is TGTGCCAGCAGCCGATTCGACAGGGAGGTTTCGCCCCAGCATTTT.

CDR3 coding DNA: TGCGCCAGCAGCAACAACCGCCTTTCCTACGAGCAGTACTTC. Amino acids: CASSNNRLSYEQYF. The genes are TRBV5-1 and TRBJ2-7; D is unclear. Germline-derived CDR1 and CDR2 are SGHRS and YFSETQ. Trimming left V 4 bases short and J 1 base short, with 12 bases between. The CDR3 is made up of 14 amino acids.

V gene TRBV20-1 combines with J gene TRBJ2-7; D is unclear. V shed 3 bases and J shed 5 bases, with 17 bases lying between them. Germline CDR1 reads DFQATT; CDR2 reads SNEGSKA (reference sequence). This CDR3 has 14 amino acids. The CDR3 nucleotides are TGCAGTGCTAGTGGAGTAGTACCCTCGCACGAGCAGTACTTC. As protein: CSASGVVPSHEQYF.

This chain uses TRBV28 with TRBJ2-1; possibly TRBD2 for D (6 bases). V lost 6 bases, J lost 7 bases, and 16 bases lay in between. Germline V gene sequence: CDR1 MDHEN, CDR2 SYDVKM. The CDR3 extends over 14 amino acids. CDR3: CASSVWGERNEQFF. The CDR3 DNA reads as TGTGCCAGCAGCGTCTGGGGGGAGAGGAATGAGCAGTTCTTC.

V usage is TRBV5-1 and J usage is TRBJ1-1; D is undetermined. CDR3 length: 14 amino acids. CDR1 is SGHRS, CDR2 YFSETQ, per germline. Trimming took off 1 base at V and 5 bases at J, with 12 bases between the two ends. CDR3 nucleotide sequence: TGCGCCAGCAGCTTGATCGGGTCTGGGACTGAAGCTTTCTTT. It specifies CASSLIGSGTEAFF. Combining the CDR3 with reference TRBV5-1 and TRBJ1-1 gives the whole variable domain KAGVTQTPRYLIKTRGQQVTLSCSPISGHRSVSWYQQTPGQGLQFLFEYFSETQRNKGNFPGRFSGRQFSNSRSEMNVSTLELGDSALYLCASSLIGSGTEAFFGQGTRLTVV.

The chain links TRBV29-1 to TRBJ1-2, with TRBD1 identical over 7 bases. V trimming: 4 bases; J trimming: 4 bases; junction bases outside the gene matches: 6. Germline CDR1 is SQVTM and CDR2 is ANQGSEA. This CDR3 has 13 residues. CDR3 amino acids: CSVADRVVYGYTF. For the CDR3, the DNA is TGCAGCGTTGCTGACAGGGTCGTCTATGGCTACACCTTC.

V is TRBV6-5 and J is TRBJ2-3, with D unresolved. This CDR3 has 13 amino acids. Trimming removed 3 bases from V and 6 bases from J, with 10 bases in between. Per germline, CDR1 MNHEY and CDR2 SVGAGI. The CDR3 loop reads CASSYTTRDTQYF. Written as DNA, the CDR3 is TGTGCCAGCAGTTATACCACCCGGGATACGCAGTATTTT.

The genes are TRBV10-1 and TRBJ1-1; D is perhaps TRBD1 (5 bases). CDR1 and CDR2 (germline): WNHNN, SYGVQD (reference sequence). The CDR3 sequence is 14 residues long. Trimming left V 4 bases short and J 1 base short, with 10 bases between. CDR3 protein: CASSARGRNTEAFF. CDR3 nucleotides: TGCGCCAGCAGTGCCCGGGGGAGGAACACTGAAGCTTTCTTT.